This is a list of T cell receptor beta chains from one sample in a study of T cell changes during pregnancy in multiple sclerosis. Repertoires were generated with immunoSEQ multiplex PCR, while TCRdb's copy carries only in-frame clones and drops some. The sample shows 88,000 or so clones, approximately 90% of them seen only once. Here the sequenced sample was peripheral blood, taken before pregnancy. Receptors were obtained from a female donor with multiple sclerosis, enrolled in a pregnancy study. The CDR3 runs from the conserved cysteine through the conserved F or W. The D gene is left open where the match is weak. The size of a clone is reported for some rows only, either as once, few or many, or as a class for expanded clones.

TRBD1,TRBV4-1,TRBJ2-1,-,TGCGCCAGCAGCCAACCTATCCACAGGGGTAATGAGCAGTTCTTC,CASSQPIHRGNEQFF
TRBD1,TRBV29-1,TRBJ2-7,-,TGCAGCGTTGAAGGGACAGGGGCCTACGAGCAGTACTTC,CSVEGTGAYEQYF
TRBD2,TRBV2,TRBJ2-3,-,TGTGCCAGCACCCTTTCCGGGGGGGCCACAGATACGCAGTATTTT,CASTLSGGATDTQYF
-,TRBV6-5,TRBJ2-7,-,TGTGCCAGCAGTTACTCGCCAGGGCTCGGGGAGCAGTACTTC,CASSYSPGLGEQYF
TRBD2,TRBV9,TRBJ2-3,-,TGTGCCAGCAGTTTGCAGGTGCGGGGGGCGGGCACAGATACGCAGTATTTT,CASSLQVRGAGTDTQYF
-,TRBV19,TRBJ2-2,-,TGTGCCAGTAGTATAGCGGGGGGGGAGCTGTTTTTT,CASSIAGGELFF
TRBD1,TRBV6-6,TRBJ2-1,once,TGTGCCAGCAGGCAGACAGGGGTCGGCCAGCAGTTCTTC,CASRQTGVGQQFF
-,TRBV18,TRBJ2-1,-,TGTGCCAGCTCAGGTGGCCATGAGCAGTTCTTC,CASSGGHEQFF
TRBD2,TRBV7-9,TRBJ2-3,once,TGTGCCAGCAGCCATACCGGGCGCGGGGGGCCTTCGGTTGATACGCAGTATTTT,CASSHTGRGGPSVDTQYF
TRBD1,TRBV27,TRBJ1-6,few,TGTGCCAGCAGGGGACAGGGCATCTATAATTCACCCCTCCACTTT,CASRGQGIYNSPLHF
-,TRBV20-1,TRBJ1-1,once,TGCACCGCGGGGAGGGCATCGGAAGCTTTCTTT,CTAGRASEAFF
-,TRBV7-9,TRBJ2-7,-,TGTGCCAGCAGCCCCCAGGGGGGATCCCCCTACGAGCAGTACTTC,CASSPQGGSPYEQYF
TRBD1,TRBV19,TRBJ1-2,-,TGTGCCAGTAGTACAAGGCCAGGGGGCGCCGCCGTTGGTATATCAGGCTACACCTTC,CASSTRPGGAAVGISGYTF
-,TRBV19,TRBJ1-1,-,TGTGCCAGTACCCCAGGGTCCACCACTGAAGCTTTCTTT,CASTPGSTTEAFF
TRBD2,TRBV5-1,TRBJ2-1,-,TGCGCCAGCAGCCTCCTCCCCCGAGCGGGGGCGGCCGATGAGCAGTTCTTC,CASSLLPRAGAADEQFF
-,TRBV6-1,TRBJ2-7,-,TGTGCCAGCAGTGAAATAGTCGATGAGCAGTACTTC,CASSEIVDEQYF
-,TRBV13,TRBJ2-1,-,TGTGCCAGCAGCCGCCTCTTGGGGCCCCACAATGAGCAGTTCTTC,CASSRLLGPHNEQFF
TRBD1,TRBV7-6,TRBJ1-4,-,TGTGCCAGCAGCGGACAGGGGATTGCAACTAATGAAAAACTGTTTTTT,CASSGQGIATNEKLFF
-,TRBV25-1,TRBJ1-2,-,TGTGCCAGCAGTGAGTCCCCAGACCGCGGGGGGGGCTACACCTTC,CASSESPDRGGGYTF
-,TRBV4-1,TRBJ2-3,-,TGCGCCAGCAGCCAAGATGATACCCGACTTTTAGATACGCAGTATTTT,CASSQDDTRLLDTQYF
TRBD1,TRBV18,TRBJ1-5,-,TGTGCCAGCTCACAGGGACAGGGAGACAATCAGCCCCAGCATTTT,CASSQGQGDNQPQHF
-,TRBV7-9,TRBJ2-7,-,TGTGCCAGCATCCAATTCCCGGGTGATCCCCGGGCCTACGAGCAGTACTTC,CASIQFPGDPRAYEQYF
-,TRBV6-1,TRBJ2-2,-,TGTGCCAGCAGTAACAGGGCGAACACCGGGGAGCTGTTTTTT,CASSNRANTGELFF
TRBD1,TRBV5-6,TRBJ1-1,-,TGTGCCAGCAGCTTACAGGGGGGGGGCACTGAAGCTTTCTTT,CASSLQGGGTEAFF
-,TRBV6-5,TRBJ2-5,-,TGTGCCAGCAGTTACCTCGGCAGGTTGAAGGAGACCCAGTACTTC,CASSYLGRLKETQYF
-,TRBV2,TRBJ1-2,-,TGTGCCAGCGCCACAGGGAGTTATGGCTACACCTTC,CASATGSYGYTF
TRBD1,TRBV9,TRBJ2-7,-,TGTGCCAGCAGCGGACGCGACAGGGGGAACGCCGAGCAGTACTTC,CASSGRDRGNAEQYF
-,TRBV25-1,TRBJ1-1,-,TGTGCCAGCAGTGGGGGAGACGGTTTCGAAGCTTTCTTT,CASSGGDGFEAFF
TRBD2,TRBV27,TRBJ2-1,-,TGTGCCAGCAGTCTAGCGGGTAGCTCCTACAATGAGCAGTTCTTC,CASSLAGSSYNEQFF